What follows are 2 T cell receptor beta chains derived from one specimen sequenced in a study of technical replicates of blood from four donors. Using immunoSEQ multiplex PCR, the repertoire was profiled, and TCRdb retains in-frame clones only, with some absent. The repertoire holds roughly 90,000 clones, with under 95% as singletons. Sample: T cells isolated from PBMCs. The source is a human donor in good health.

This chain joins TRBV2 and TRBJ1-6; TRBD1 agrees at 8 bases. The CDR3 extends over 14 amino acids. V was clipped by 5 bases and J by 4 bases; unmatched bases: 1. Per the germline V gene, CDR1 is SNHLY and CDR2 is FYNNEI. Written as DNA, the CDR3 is TGTGCCAGCAGTTGGACAGGGTATAATTCACCCCTCCACTTT. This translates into CASSWTGYNSPLHF.

The CDR3 protein is CASSPTKQGKRAFF. CDR3 DNA: TGTGCCAGCAGCCCAACTAAACAGGGAAAGCGGGCTTTCTTT. V gene TRBV11-2 combines with J gene TRBJ1-1, with D possibly TRBD1 on 6 matching bases. V dropped 5 bases and J dropped 11 bases, with 21 bases sitting between them. The CDR3 is 14 residues long. Germline V lookup: CDR1 SGHAT, CDR2 FQNNGV.